This TCR beta chain was recovered during a study of technical replicates of blood from a handful of donors. Using immunoSEQ multiplex PCR, the repertoire was profiled, and TCRdb retains in-frame clones only, with some absent. This sample has about 49,000 clones, with 92% found just once. Trimming cost V 2 bases and J 0 bases; bases outside gene matches: 6. CDR3 length equals 16 residues. CDR1 and CDR2 (germline): ENHRY, SYGVKD. This TCR was sampled from a human donor in good health. Some clones in this sample may be carry-over from other donors' samples. V usage is TRBV10-3 and J usage is TRBJ1-2; TRBD1 matches 7 bases. Material for sequencing was PBMCs. CDR3 in DNA: TGTGCCATCAGTGAGGCGGGACAGTTAGCTAACTATGGCTACACCTTC. Translation gives CAISEAGQLANYGYTF.